The 27 T cell receptor beta chains below come from one sample, sequenced in a study of T cells of healthy individuals. TCRdb called the 5' RACE reads again in MiXCR, with one record for every CDR3 protein. The sample includes about 41,000 distinct CDR3 sequences, 4.5% of them seen just once. These TCRs come from a human donor in good health.

There are a few counts of this clonotype. The CDR3 region has the DNA TGTGCCAGCAGTTACGGGCAGGTAAACCCCTACGAGCAGTACTTC. Residues: CASSYGQVNPYEQYF. The V and J genes are TRBV6-2 or TRBV6-3 and TRBJ2-7; D uncertain. CDR1 is MNHEY, CDR2 SVGEGT, per germline. The V end was cut by 2 bases, the J end by 2 bases, with 13 bases between. This CDR3 is built from 15 residues.

This clonotype was observed many times. The chain combines TRBV12-3 or TRBV12-4 with TRBJ2-3, with D possibly TRBD1 on 6 matching bases. CDR3 length: 15 residues. Deletions cut 6 bases from V and 0 bases from J, with 13 bases between. DNA of the CDR3: TGTGCCAGCAGAAGGGGGACAACTAGCACAGATACGCAGTATTTT. It is translated as CASRRGTTSTDTQYF.

J is TRBJ1-1 and V is TRBV25-1; maybe TRBD1 (5 bases). The CDR3 extends over 13 amino acids. The germline V gene has CDR1 MGHDK and CDR2 SYGVNS. The V and J ends lost 8 bases and 5 bases respectively, with 15 bases between them. This CDR3 is CASSRGVGTEAFF. CDR3 DNA sequence: TGTGCCAGCTCCCGGGGGGTTGGTACTGAAGCTTTCTTT.

The V gene is TRBV30, the J gene TRBJ1-2, with D tentatively TRBD1 (5 bases). This CDR3 region has 13 residues. V dropped 2 bases and J dropped 8 bases, with 15 bases sitting between them. Germline V gives CDR1 GTSNPN, CDR2 SVGIG (reference sequence). CDR3 protein: CAWSPIGARGYTF. The CDR3 region has the DNA TGTGCCTGGAGTCCCATCGGGGCTCGAGGCTACACCTTC.

Details on this clonotype: A clone one base away is much larger, so this may be a read error. The V gene is TRBV20-1, the J gene TRBJ2-7, with a tentative D call TRBD2 (5 bases). Germline CDR1 is DFQATT and CDR2 is SNEGSKA (reference sequence). CDR3 size: 14 residues. Trimming left V 2 bases short and J 7 bases short, with 18 bases between. The CDR3 reads CSARPSWENSEQYF. CDR3 in DNA: TGCAGTGCTAGACCATCCTGGGAGAACTCAGAGCAGTACTTC.

This clonotype was seen only a few times. The chain employs TRBV3-1 and TRBJ2-5; D call uncertain. The CDR3 consists of 15 residues. Germline loops: CDR1 LGHDT, CDR2 YNNKEL (reference sequence). Trimming pared 0 bases from V and 3 bases from J, leaving 11 bases between. The DNA of the CDR3 is TGTGCCAGCAGCCAAGATGGCTTTACCAAAGAGACCCAGTACTTC. It codes for CASSQDGFTKETQYF.

In this sample, this clonotype turned up many times. This rearrangement joins TRBV6-5 to TRBJ1-1, with 7 nucleotides matching TRBD1. The ends lost 0 bases at V and 3 bases at J; junction bases unmatched: 7. The CDR3 has 16 amino acids. CDR1 is MNHEY, CDR2 SVGAGI, per germline. The DNA for the CDR3 is TGTGCCAGCAGTTACTCGATGCACAGGGGACACACTGAAGCTTTCTTT. This encodes CASSYSMHRGHTEAFF.

This clonotype was recorded at least ten times. The gene calls are TRBV3-1 and TRBJ2-2, with D perhaps given as TRBD1 or TRBD2 (6 bases each). V lost 8 bases to trimming and J lost 3 bases, with 7 bases between them. Germline-derived CDR1 and CDR2 are LGHDT and YNNKEL (reference sequence). The CDR3 has 12 amino acids. The CDR3 protein is CASGGHTGELFF. The CDR3 region has the DNA TGTGCCAGCGGGGGGCACACCGGGGAGCTGTTTTTT.

This clonotype was seen ten or more times. The chain couples TRBV6-4 to TRBJ1-1; D gene uncertain. CDR3 length equals 14 residues. The germline CDR1 and CDR2 sequences are MRHNA and SNTAGT. Trimming removed 6 bases at V and 5 bases at J, with 16 bases between. CDR3 region: CASREHGMGTEAFF. DNA for the CDR3: TGTGCCAGCAGAGAACACGGCATGGGAACTGAAGCTTTCTTT.

V and J are TRBV6-5 and TRBJ1-2; unclear D gene. CDR3 length: 15 residues. Trimming cost V 0 bases and J 1 base, with 9 bases left between them. Germline V lookup: CDR1 MNHEY, CDR2 SVGAGI. DNA for the CDR3: TGTGCCAGCAGTTACTCGTGGGAGGATAACTATGGCTACACCTTC. Its translation: CASSYSWEDNYGYTF.

The genes are TRBV27 and TRBJ2-1, with TRBD2 identical over 9 bases. The germline V gene has CDR1 MNHEY and CDR2 SMNVEV (reference sequence). The CDR3 loop spans 15 amino acids. V lost 3 bases and J lost 9; bases outside the gene matches: 9. The CDR3 here is CASSLASGGLGEQFF. The CDR3 bases are TGTGCCAGCAGTTTGGCAAGCGGGGGGTTGGGTGAGCAGTTCTTC.

This clonotype was found many times. V and J are TRBV13 and TRBJ2-1; TRBD1 matches at 8 bases. The CDR3 extends over 14 amino acids. V gave up 5 bases and J gave up 5 bases; unmatched junction bases: 5. The germline gives CDR1 PRHDT, CDR2 FYEKMQ (reference sequence). This CDR3 reads CASSPDRDHNEQFF. In DNA form, the CDR3 reads TGTGCCAGCAGCCCGGACAGGGACCACAATGAGCAGTTCTTC.

Notes on this clonotype: This may be a read error: a much more frequent sequence differs by one nucleotide. The V call is TRBV6-6, the J call TRBJ2-7, with D possibly being TRBD1 or TRBD2 (5 bases each). The V gene's germline CDR1 is MNHNY and CDR2 SVGAGI (reference sequence). The V end was cut by 4 bases, the J end by 3 bases, with 16 bases between. The CDR3 runs to 15 residues. The chain's CDR3 is CASSLEEAGHYEQYF. CDR3 sequence (DNA): TGTGCCAGCAGTTTGGAGGAAGCCGGACACTACGAGCAGTACTTC.

The table lists this clonotype with a few counts. The chain combines TRBV6-1 with TRBJ1-2; 7 nucleotides match TRBD1. The germline V gene encodes CDR1 MNHNS and CDR2 SASEGT. This CDR3 spans 15 amino acids. Unmatched junction bases numbered 10, after V lost 3 bases and J lost 6 bases. The DNA of the CDR3 is TGTGCCAGCAGTGACGCGACAGGGAAGAGACATGGCTACACCTTC. The encoded protein is CASSDATGKRHGYTF.

This rearrangement joins TRBV6-5 to TRBJ2-1; 8 nucleotides align to TRBD2. In germline, CDR1 is MNHEY, CDR2 SVGAGI. Trimming took 2 bases from V and 8 from J; bases not matched to a gene: 5. This CDR3 is built from 14 residues. CDR3 coding DNA: TGTGCCAGCAGTTACAACGGGGGGGCGTATGAGCAGTTCTTC. Residues: CASSYNGGAYEQFF.

This clonotype was picked up many times. The chain carries TRBV6-5 and TRBJ2-3, with a possible D match to TRBD1 (5 bases). The CDR3 consists of 14 residues. CDR1 MNHEY and CDR2 SVGAGI come from the germline V gene. Deletions cut 0 bases from V and 3 bases from J, with 7 bases between. Written as DNA, the CDR3 is TGTGCCAGCAGTTACTCGACAGCAACAGATACGCAGTATTTT. It translates to CASSYSTATDTQYF.

This clonotype was seen many times. The chain links TRBV20-1 to TRBJ1-5, with D hard to call. Per the germline V gene, CDR1 is DFQATT and CDR2 is SNEGSKA (reference sequence). The CDR3 sequence is 13 residues long. V was pared by 1 base and J by 6 bases, with 10 bases between. In nucleotides, the CDR3 is TGCAGTGCTAGAGGGGAACTAGTTCAGCCCCAGCATTTT. It is translated as CSARGELVQPQHF.

This clonotype was counted ten times or more. The chain employs TRBV4-3 and TRBJ2-1, with 9 nucleotides matching TRBD2. V shed 0 bases, J shed 3 bases, and the junction held 3 bases outside the gene matches. The germline CDR1 and CDR2 sequences are LGHNA and YSLEER. This CDR3 region has 16 residues. In DNA, the CDR3 is TGCGCCAGCAGCCAAGATGTTAGCGGGAGCTACAATGAGCAGTTCTTC. Translation gives CASSQDVSGSYNEQFF.

This chain joins TRBV11-2 and TRBJ2-6, with 10 bases lining up with TRBD2. The germline V gene has CDR1 SGHAT and CDR2 FQNNGV. V was clipped by 10 bases and J by 0 bases; unmatched bases: 0. The length of the CDR3 is 14 residues. CDR3 protein: CATSGSSGANVLTF. The CDR3 DNA is TGTGCCACTAGCGGGAGCTCTGGGGCCAACGTCCTGACTTTC. The full variable domain, completed using reference TRBV11-2 and TRBJ2-6, is EAGVAQSPRYKIIEKRQSVAFWCNPISGHATLYWYQQILGQGPKLLIQFQNNGVVDDSQLPKDRFSAERLKGVDSTLKIQPAKLEDSAVYLCATSGSSGANVLTFGAGSRLTVL.

This clonotype was counted many times. The chain recombines TRBV13 with TRBJ2-5; D might be TRBD1 (6 bases). Trimming shortened V by 4 bases and J by 3 bases, and 12 bases separated the two germline ends. The CDR3 has 14 amino acids. Germline CDR1 and CDR2: PRHDT and FYEKMQ (reference sequence). CDR3 residues: CASSSTGTKETQYF. In DNA form, the CDR3 reads TGTGCCAGCAGCTCTACAGGGACCAAAGAGACCCAGTACTTC.

In the case of this clonotype: An end of the junction differs from the germline gene, which may be a read error. The rearrangement links TRBV12-3 or TRBV12-4 to TRBJ2-7, with 7 bases aligning to TRBD1. The CDR3 is 14 residues long. Here the CDR3 reads CASSFRDSTYERYF. DNA for the CDR3: TGTGCCAGCAGTTTTAGGGACAGCACCTACGAGCGGTACTTC.

This clonotype was seen many times. This chain uses TRBV10-1 with TRBJ1-2, with 7 bases fitting TRBD1. Germline lookup yields CDR1 WNHNN and CDR2 SYGVQD (reference sequence). The CDR3 is 13 residues long. J was trimmed by 4 bases and V by 5 bases; bases with no gene match: 4. CDR3 sequence: CASSPGQAYGYTF. CDR3 nucleotides: TGCGCCAGCAGTCCTGGACAGGCCTATGGCTACACCTTC.

This clonotype was seen many times. The V and J genes are TRBV2 and TRBJ2-3; 10 bases agree with TRBD2. Germline V lookup: CDR1 SNHLY, CDR2 FYNNEI. V was pared by 7 bases and J by 5 bases, with 6 bases of the junction left unmatched. The CDR3 totals 14 residues. The CDR3 nucleotides read TGTGCCAGCACCCTAGCGGGAGTGGAAGATACGCAGTATTTT. This translates into CASTLAGVEDTQYF. The full variable domain, with the rest looked up from reference TRBV2 and TRBJ2-3, is EPEVTQTPSHQVTQMGQEVILRCVPISNHLYFYWYRQILGQKVEFLVSFYNNEISEKSEIFDDQFSVERPDGSNFTLKIRSTKLEDSAMYFCASTLAGVEDTQYFGPGTRLTVL.

This clonotype appeared many times. This sequence joins TRBV27 and TRBJ2-7, with D possibly being TRBD2 (6 bases). The CDR3 loop spans 16 amino acids. Trimming left V 2 bases short and J 0 bases short, with 14 bases between. From germline, CDR1 is MNHEY and CDR2 SMNVEV (reference sequence). CDR3 coding DNA: TGTGCCAGCAGTTTAAAGGGCGGAGGGCTCTCCTACGAGCAGTACTTC. It encodes CASSLKGGGLSYEQYF.

The rearrangement uses TRBV30 and TRBJ1-3; D may be TRBD1 (5 bases). Germline CDR1 reads GTSNPN; CDR2 reads SVGIG (reference sequence). This CDR3 has 14 residues. V lost 0 bases to trimming and J lost 2 bases, with 8 bases between them. The CDR3 coding sequence is TGTGCCTGGAGTGTCGACAGAGCTGGAAACACCATATATTTT. Its translation is CAWSVDRAGNTIYF.

This clonotype was counted between two and nine times. The V and J genes are TRBV6-5 and TRBJ1-6; D gene unclear. The length of the CDR3 is 16 residues. CDR1 and CDR2 from the germline V gene are MNHEY and SVGAGI. Trimming pared 0 bases from V and 3 bases from J, leaving 9 bases between. The CDR3 sequence is CASSYSLQHYNSPLHF. CDR3 nucleotides: TGTGCCAGCAGTTACTCCCTACAGCACTATAATTCACCCCTCCACTTT.

This clonotype was seen at least ten times. The CDR3 protein is CASSESVQGSYEQYF. The CDR3 nucleotides are TGTGCCAGCAGTGAATCGGTCCAGGGGTCCTACGAGCAGTACTTC. This chain connects TRBV2 to TRBJ2-7; D may be TRBD1 (6 bases). The CDR3 is 15 amino acids. Trimming pared 2 bases from V and 1 base from J, leaving 12 bases between. CDR1 and CDR2 from the germline V gene are SNHLY and FYNNEI.